Following are 32 T cell receptor beta chains from one sample sequenced in a study of T cell repertoires in cytomegalovirus infection. TCRdb called the reads again in MiXCR, with one record for every CDR3 protein. The sample records 900,000 to 950,000 distinct CDR3 sequences, approximately 31% being singletons. No antigen is known for these receptors. Here the sequenced sample was cultured CD8+ T cells from PBMCs, taken from culture after CMV antigen stimulation. Receptors were obtained from a human donor in good health (CMV status not recorded). Some clones in this sample may be carry-over from other donors' samples.

This clonotype was seen many times. The chain couples TRBV7-9 to TRBJ2-5; the match to TRBD2 covers 8 bases. There are 15 residues in the CDR3. Looked up from germline, CDR1 is SEHNR and CDR2 is FQNEAQ (reference sequence). V was pared by 7 bases and J by 2 bases, with 9 bases of the junction left unmatched. CDR3 in amino acids: CASTTSGGLQETQYF. In DNA form, the CDR3 reads TGTGCCAGCACCACCAGCGGGGGACTACAAGAGACCCAGTACTTC.

This clonotype was seen a single time. V is TRBV20-1 and J is TRBJ1-5; D is uncertain. CDR3 length equals 13 residues. The germline gives CDR1 DFQATT, CDR2 SNEGSKA (reference sequence). Deletions cut 5 bases from V and 7 bases from J, with 15 bases between. This chain's CDR3 is CSAHRRKGQPQHF. As DNA, the CDR3 is TGCAGTGCTCACCGGAGGAAGGGACAGCCCCAGCATTTT.

The chain couples TRBV5-8 to TRBJ2-7, with 11 bases aligning to TRBD2. The CDR3 totals 15 residues. Trimming took 0 bases from V and 5 from J; bases not matched to a gene: 4. The germline gives CDR1 SGHTS, CDR2 YDEGEE. The CDR3: CASSLGSGGADEQYV. CDR3 bases: TGTGCCAGCAGCTTGGGTAGCGGGGGGGCGGACGAGCAGTACGTC.

The chain joins TRBV12-5 to TRBJ1-5; the D is unclear. Germline CDR1 LGHNT, CDR2 FRNRAP. The CDR3 length is 16 residues. The V end was cut by 0 bases, the J end by 2 bases, with 11 bases between. The CDR3 loop reads CASGLVPGICNQPQHF. The CDR3 nucleotides are TGTGCTAGTGGTTTGGTACCGGGGATTTGCAATCAGCCCCAGCATTTT.

The chain couples TRBV19 to TRBJ1-6; the D gene is possibly TRBD1 (6 bases). CDR1 is LNHDA, CDR2 SQIVND, per germline (reference sequence). The CDR3 is made up of 15 amino acids. V shed 5 bases and J shed 9 bases, with 17 bases lying between them. The CDR3 nucleotides are TGTGCCAGTAGTGCTACAGGGTCGACGGGTTCACCCCTCCACTTT. This encodes CASSATGSTGSPLHF.

In this sample, this clonotype turned up a few times. The rearrangement links TRBV6-1 to TRBJ2-1; tentatively, D is TRBD2 (7 bases). Germline CDR1 MNHNS, CDR2 SASEGT. This CDR3 has 15 residues. Trimming took off 2 bases at V and 8 bases at J, with 16 bases between the two ends. The DNA for the CDR3 is TGTGCCAGCAGTGAATATGAGGGGGGGCCGGATGAGCAGTTCTTC. Amino acids: CASSEYEGGPDEQFF.

This chain links TRBV12-3 or TRBV12-4 with TRBJ2-7; TRBD2 matches 7 bases. Losses at the gene ends were 7 bases for V and 5 bases for J; bases not matched to a gene: 11. The CDR3 consists of 14 residues. The CDR3 nucleotides read TGTGCCAGCACCCAGACTAGCCGTGGTAACGAGCAGTACTTC. It yields the protein CASTQTSRGNEQYF.

V and J are TRBV12-3 or TRBV12-4 and TRBJ1-4; D is ambiguous. Trimming cost V 4 bases and J 0 bases, with 9 bases left between them. CDR3 size: 15 residues. The CDR3, as DNA: TGTGCCAGCAGTTCGACAAGTGCAACTAATGAAAAACTGTTTTTT. This sequence encodes CASSSTSATNEKLFF.

The gene calls are TRBV20-1 and TRBJ2-5; the D gene could be TRBD1 or TRBD2 (5 bases each). The CDR3 is 13 residues long. V was pared by 6 bases and J by 5 bases, with 16 bases between. Germline assignment: CDR1 DFQATT and CDR2 SNEGSKA (reference sequence). The CDR3 DNA is TGCAGTGCCGGGGACCTCCGTCAGGAGACCCAGTACTTC. It encodes CSAGDLRQETQYF.

Turning to this clonotype: This may be a read error, as it is one base from a much larger clone. The genes are TRBV25-1 and TRBJ2-7; D gene ambiguous. Germline lookup yields CDR1 MGHDK and CDR2 SYGVNS. The V end was cut by 10 bases, the J end by 2 bases, with 18 bases between. The CDR3 runs to 14 residues. The CDR3 coding sequence is TGTGCCAACAGCCCGGACGGGTACCCCTACGAGCAGTACTTC. Its translation: CANSPDGYPYEQYF.

V usage is TRBV5-4 and J usage is TRBJ2-7; D assignment may be TRBD1 or TRBD2 (5 bases each). Germline V gene data show CDR1 as SGHNT and CDR2 as YYREEE (reference sequence). The length of the CDR3 is 11 residues. Trimming left V 0 bases short and J 13 bases short, with 11 bases between. CDR3 residues: CASSLGGTRYF. CDR3 DNA sequence: TGTGCCAGCAGCTTGGGAGGGACCAGATACTTC.

This clonotype occurred a few times. The chain joins TRBV5-1 to TRBJ2-1; D gene unclear. Looked up from germline, CDR1 is SGHRS and CDR2 is YFSETQ. There are 15 residues in the CDR3. Trimming stripped 0 bases from V and 0 bases from J, with 7 bases between. In DNA, the CDR3 is TGCGCCAGCAGCTTGGGTGCCCACTCCTACAATGAGCAGTTCTTC. Its translation is CASSLGAHSYNEQFF.

Points on this clonotype: A read error is possible here, since a much larger clone lies one base away. The chain combines TRBV12-3 or TRBV12-4 with TRBJ2-7, with D hard to call. The CDR3 consists of 20 residues. The V end was cut by 3 bases, the J end by 0 bases, with 27 bases between. The CDR3 DNA reads as TGTGCCAGCAGTTTCTTTTTGGCGGACGCTATTAAAATAAACTCCTACGAGCAGTACTTC. Translating it yields CASSFFLADAIKINSYEQYF.

Only a few counts were recorded for this clonotype. J is TRBJ1-2 and V is TRBV6-1; 9 bases are a match to TRBD1. CDR1 is MNHNS, CDR2 SASEGT, per germline. This CDR3 has 15 residues. J gave up 2 bases and V 3 bases, and 4 bases lay outside the gene matches. The CDR3 DNA sequence: TGTGCCAGCAGTGACGGCGGACAGGGGAACTATGGCTACACCTTC. It is translated as CASSDGGQGNYGYTF.

The rearrangement links TRBV6-5 to TRBJ2-1; TRBD2 aligns across 9 bases. Per germline, CDR1 MNHEY and CDR2 SVGAGI. The CDR3 covers 16 residues. Unmatched junction bases numbered 11, after V lost 2 bases and J lost 9 bases. The CDR3 reads CASSYDAGGTRPEQFF. DNA of the CDR3: TGTGCCAGCAGTTACGACGCGGGGGGGACCCGGCCTGAGCAGTTCTTC.

This chain connects TRBV27 to TRBJ2-7; no firm D call. Germline CDR1 is MNHEY and CDR2 is SMNVEV (reference sequence). V lost 3 bases and J lost 4, with 13 bases in between. The length of the CDR3 is 14 residues. The CDR3 spells CASSFRNIAYEQYF. The CDR3 DNA follows: TGTGCCAGCAGTTTTCGGAACATAGCATACGAGCAGTACTTC.

This chain connects TRBV28 to TRBJ2-1; 10 nucleotides align to TRBD1. This CDR3 spans 18 amino acids. The ends lost 3 bases at V and 6 bases at J; junction bases unmatched: 14. CDR1 MDHEN and CDR2 SYDVKM come from the germline V gene. This CDR3 reads CASSFLRTGGLVSNEQFF. The DNA of the CDR3 is TGTGCCAGCAGTTTCCTCCGGACAGGGGGTCTGGTAAGCAATGAGCAGTTCTTC.

Only a few counts were recorded for this clonotype. The chain couples TRBV9 to TRBJ2-3, with 12 positions matching TRBD1. Per the germline V gene, CDR1 is SGDLS and CDR2 is YYNGEE. CDR3 length: 18 amino acids. After removal of 0 bases from V and 5 bases from J, the junction contained 10 bases not matched to a gene. The CDR3 DNA sequence: TGTGCCAGCAGCGTAGGGTTCCGGGACAGGGGGCCCGGAGATACGCAGTATTTT. It yields the protein CASSVGFRDRGPGDTQYF. The full variable domain, with the rest looked up from reference TRBV9 and TRBJ2-3, is DSGVTQTPKHLITATGQRVTLRCSPRSGDLSVYWYQQSLDQGLQFLIQYYNGEERAKGNILERFSAQQFPDLHSELNLSSLELGDSALYFCASSVGFRDRGPGDTQYFGPGTRLTVL.

J is TRBJ1-5 and V is TRBV2; D unclear. Trimming cost V 1 base and J 0 bases, with 13 bases left between them. The V gene's germline CDR1 is SNHLY and CDR2 FYNNEI. The CDR3 consists of 17 residues. The CDR3 region is CASSEGASQYSNQPQHF. CDR3 nucleotides: TGTGCCAGCAGTGAAGGGGCCAGTCAATATAGCAATCAGCCCCAGCATTTT.

This clonotype was recorded a few times. CDR3 sequence (DNA): TGTGCCAGCAGTCTCCGAGACAGATTCACAGATACGCAGTATTTT. It yields the protein CASSLRDRFTDTQYF. This chain connects TRBV27 to TRBJ2-3, with a possible D match to TRBD1 (5 bases). The CDR3 length is 15 residues. Germline CDR1 reads MNHEY; CDR2 reads SMNVEV (reference sequence). V was cut by 5 bases and J by 2 bases, with 14 bases left in between.

The chain uses TRBV15 and TRBJ1-4; tentatively, D is TRBD1 (5 bases). Deletions cut 2 bases from V and 5 bases from J, with 15 bases between. CDR3 length: 16 amino acids. Germline values: CDR1 LNHNV, CDR2 YYDKDF (reference sequence). The CDR3 region has the DNA TGTGCCACCAGCAGACCCACGGGACCAATCAATGAAAAACTGTTTTTT. Translating it yields CATSRPTGPINEKLFF.

With regard to this clonotype: A junction boundary mismatches the germline segment, possibly from a read error. The chain is built from TRBV5-1 and TRBJ1-5; D perhaps matches TRBD1 (5 bases). CDR3 length equals 15 residues. Germline V gene lookup returns CDR1 SGHRS and CDR2 YFSETQ. The CDR3 DNA follows: TGCGCCAGCAGCTTGACCGGACATAGCAATCGGCCCCAGCATTTT. This codes for CASSLTGHSNRPQHF.

The chain joins TRBV4-1 to TRBJ1-1; D not resolved. Germline V lookup: CDR1 MGHRA, CDR2 YSYEKL. The CDR3 has 15 amino acids. The V gene lost 5 bases and the J gene lost 0 bases, with 13 bases spanning the gap. CDR3 nucleotides: TGCGCCAGCAGCTTTAGACCGGGCATGAACACTGAAGCTTTCTTT. Protein: CASSFRPGMNTEAFF.

The chain has TRBV5-1 and TRBJ1-4; unclear D gene. This CDR3 comprises 15 residues. Per the germline V gene, CDR1 is SGHRS and CDR2 is YFSETQ. The V and J ends lost 3 bases and 7 bases respectively, with 16 bases between them. CDR3 loop: CASSSVPGFGEKLFF. CDR3 bases: TGCGCCAGCAGCTCTGTCCCAGGATTCGGTGAAAAACTGTTTTTT.

This sequence joins TRBV29-1 and TRBJ1-5; 7 bases are a match to TRBD1. Germline lookup yields CDR1 SQVTM and CDR2 ANQGSEA. The ends lost 6 bases at V and 3 bases at J; junction bases unmatched: 5. The CDR3 runs 13 residues. CDR3 sequence: CSVETGNNQPQHF. CDR3 DNA sequence: TGCAGCGTCGAGACAGGGAACAATCAGCCCCAGCATTTT.

Only a few counts were recorded for this clonotype. V gene TRBV7-6 combines with J gene TRBJ2-5; 9 nucleotides agree with TRBD2. Germline V gives CDR1 SGHVS, CDR2 FNYEAQ. Losses at the gene ends were 5 bases for V and 0 bases for J; bases not matched to a gene: 7. The CDR3 contains 16 residues. DNA of the CDR3: TGTGCCAGCAGCCTTCGGGTAGCGGGGGACCAAGAGACCCAGTACTTC. This encodes CASSLRVAGDQETQYF.

A few counts support this clonotype. V usage is TRBV2 and J usage is TRBJ2-1; D may match TRBD1 or TRBD2 (5 bases each). V lost 10 bases to trimming and J lost 11 bases, with 15 bases between them. CDR3 length equals 11 residues. CDR1 and CDR2 (germline): SNHLY, FYNNEI. CDR3 loop: CATHGPGQQFF. The CDR3 DNA is TGTGCCACGCACGGGCCGGGACAGCAGTTCTTC.

This clonotype was seen once. The chain recombines TRBV6-8 with TRBJ2-7, with TRBD2 as a possible D gene (6 bases). Germline V gene data show CDR1 as MNHGY and CDR2 as SAAAGT. V was clipped by 7 bases and J by 7 bases, with 17 bases between them. The CDR3 is 13 amino acids. The CDR3 is CASTGRDFYEQYV. The DNA of the CDR3 is TGTGCCAGCACCGGGCGGGACTTTTATGAGCAGTACGTC.

In its sample, this clonotype was seen once. The rearrangement links TRBV27 to TRBJ1-2, with D possibly matching TRBD1 (6 bases). Germline V gene sequence: CDR1 MNHEY, CDR2 SMNVEV (reference sequence). CDR3 size: 12 residues. V lost 8 bases to trimming and J lost 6 bases, with 13 bases between them. The CDR3 region has the DNA TGTGCCAGCGGCAGGGGATTCGATGGCTACACCTTC. Amino acids: CASGRGFDGYTF.

The DNA of the CDR3 is TGTGCCAGCAGCGCGATTCGTGGGCGAAGATACAATGAGCAGTTCTTC. As protein: CASSAIRGRRYNEQFF. The chain links TRBV5-5 to TRBJ2-1; D gene uncertain. CDR1 and CDR2 from the germline V gene are SGHKS and YYEKEE (reference sequence). CDR3 length equals 16 residues. With 4 bases removed from V and 4 bases from J, the gap between germline ends came to 18 bases.

This sequence joins TRBV27 and TRBJ2-5; perhaps TRBD2 as D (6 bases). V shed 0 bases and J shed 2 bases, with 16 bases lying between them. Germline loops: CDR1 MNHEY, CDR2 SMNVEV (reference sequence). The CDR3 is made up of 17 amino acids. CDR3 protein: CASSLSKKAGGQETQYF. DNA of the CDR3: TGTGCCAGCAGTTTATCGAAGAAGGCCGGGGGTCAAGAGACCCAGTACTTC.

This chain uses TRBV25-1 with TRBJ2-3, with 14 bases matching TRBD2. Germline values: CDR1 MGHDK, CDR2 SYGVNS. The V and J ends lost 5 bases and 5 bases, in that order; junction bases with no gene match: 9. This CDR3 is 17 amino acids long. The CDR3 loop is CASSRGLAGGHGDTQYF. In nucleotides, the CDR3 is TGTGCCAGCAGTCGTGGACTAGCGGGGGGTCACGGAGATACGCAGTATTTT.